The rows below give T cell receptor beta chains drawn from one sample of a study of blood T cells in healthy people across ages. Using its own MiXCR run on the 5' RACE reads, TCRdb lists one record per CDR3 protein. The table lists about 640,000 distinct CDR3 sequences, about 54% of them singletons. Specimen: blood. These receptors were collected from a man in his fifties or sixties in good health. CDR3s include the opening cysteine and the closing phenylalanine or tryptophan. A D gene is named only where the DNA matches it firmly. Size values are once, few and many counts, or a class for expanded clones, and some rows have none.

>-|-|TRBV5-1|TRBJ2-7
CASSLAAYNEQYF
TGCGCCAGCAGCTTAGCGGCTTACAATGAGCAGTACTTC
>-|-|TRBV4-1|TRBJ2-2
CASSQESDGELFF
TGCGCCAGCAGCCAAGAGAGTGACGGGGAGCTGTTTTTT
>TRBD2|-|TRBV20-1|TRBJ2-5
CSASRGGAVEETQYF
TGCAGTGCTAGTCGCGGGGGGGCCGTCGAAGAGACCCAGTACTTC
>TRBD2|once|TRBV5-1|TRBJ2-3
CASSFLAGASTDTQYF
TGCGCCAGCAGCTTCCTAGCGGGGGCTAGCACAGATACACAGTATTTT
>TRBD1|-|TRBV13|TRBJ2-5
CASSLRTGSKTQYF
TGTGCCAGCAGCCTACGGACAGGGAGCAAGACCCAGTACTTC
>TRBD1|-|TRBV28|TRBJ2-3
CASSPRPGTGVSDTQYF
TGTGCCAGCAGTCCCCGTCCCGGGACAGGGGTATCAGATACGCAGTATTTT
>-|-|TRBV29-1|TRBJ2-5
CSVGVGAGTQYF
TGCAGCGTTGGGGTCGGGGCGGGGACCCAGTACTTC
>TRBD2|-|TRBV7-6|TRBJ2-5
CASSPQGAGGLETQYF
TGTGCCAGCAGCCCTCAAGGTGCGGGGGGGCTTGAGACCCAGTACTTC
>TRBD2|few|TRBV12-3/TRBV12-4|TRBJ2-7
CASRVSGGAGEQYF
TGTGCCAGCAGGGTTAGCGGGGGGGCCGGGGAGCAGTACTTC
>TRBD2|-|TRBV20-1|TRBJ2-5
CSAMLASGQETQYF
TGCAGTGCTATGCTGGCTAGCGGGCAAGAGACCCAGTACTTC
>-|-|TRBV12-3/TRBV12-4|TRBJ2-3
CASDLWRGQGPDTQYF
TGTGCCAGCGATCTATGGCGGGGACAAGGCCCAGATACGCAGTATTTT
>-|-|TRBV2|TRBJ2-3
CASSADVVASTDTQYF
TGTGCCAGCAGCGCAGACGTTGTTGCTAGCACAGATACGCAGTATTTT
>-|-|TRBV20-1|TRBJ2-3
CSARPPADTQYF
TGCAGTGCTCGACCTCCTGCAGATACGCAGTATTTT
>-|-|TRBV21-1|TRBJ2-3
CASSKALASHTDTQYF
TGTGCCAGCAGCAAAGCACTGGCGTCGCACACAGATACGCAGTATTTT
>-|-|TRBV7-2|TRBJ1-2
CASSPLAREVGYTF
TGTGCCAGCAGCCCGCTGGCCAGGGAGGTTGGCTACACCTTC
>TRBD2|-|TRBV12-5|TRBJ2-1
CASGSPLGLAGGRSYNEQFF
TGTGCTAGTGGTTCACCATTAGGACTAGCGGGGGGTCGCTCCTACAATGAGCAGTTCTTC
>TRBD2|-|TRBV11-2|TRBJ2-5
CASSLRGTSGEVQYF
TGTGCCAGCAGCTTGAGAGGGACTAGCGGGGAGGTCCAGTACTTC
>-|-|TRBV4-2|TRBJ2-3
CASSQEGVGTDTQYF
TGTGCCAGCAGCCAAGAGGGGGTGGGAACAGATACGCAGTATTTT
>-|-|TRBV6-5|TRBJ2-7
CASSYAGGWSYEQYF
TGTGCCAGCAGTTACGCCGGGGGATGGTCCTACGAGCAGTACTTC
>-|-|TRBV7-9|TRBJ2-5
CASSSDWEETQYF
TGTGCCAGCAGCTCCGACTGGGAAGAGACCCAGTACTTC
>-|-|TRBV2|TRBJ2-3
CASSAGAPDTQYF
TGTGCCAGCAGTGCGGGCGCACCAGATACGCAGTATTTT
>TRBD1|-|TRBV6-5|TRBJ1-6
CASSYATTGGSSNSPLHF
TGTGCCAGCAGTTACGCGACGACAGGGGGGTCATCGAATTCACCCCTCCACTTT
>-|few|TRBV7-8|TRBJ1-1
CASSLAQGMNTEAFF
TGTGCCAGCAGCTTAGCCCAGGGGATGAACACTGAAGCTTTCTTT
>-|few|TRBV5-1|TRBJ2-5
CASSLVGIQGETQYF
TGCGCCAGCAGCTTGGTTGGGATCCAGGGAGAGACCCAGTACTTC